The source of this T cell receptor (beta chain) is a study of blood T cell repertoires in COVID-19. Whole-study context: Specimens from acute and convalescent COVID-19 originated in the United States, Italy and Spain. Sources were T cells, B-cell-depleted T cells, or PBMCs; the material itself was cDNA or gDNA.

The ends lost 3 bases at V and 3 bases at J; junction bases unmatched: 7. The CDR3 is 15 amino acids. CDR1 and CDR2 (germline): LNHDA, SQIVND (reference sequence). How the authors handled the data: The authors estimated nucleated cell counts from reference gene primer amplification. The assay was immunoSEQ multiplex PCR, and TCRdb's table has in-frame clones only and misses some. V, J and clone size derive from that table, while D and trimming were established from the DNA sequence. There are approximately 90,000 clones in the sample; 80% to 90% occur only once, and 4.5% to 5% lies in the top ten. The chain carries TRBV19 and TRBJ2-7; 8 bases line up with TRBD1. Sequences were obtained from peripheral blood. The sequence derives from a woman older than 75 with acute or convalescent COVID-19. CDR3 sequence (DNA): TGTGCCAGTAGTATCCGGACAGGGACCGGCTACGAGCAGTACTTC. This encodes CASSIRTGTGYEQYF.